These 5 T cell receptor beta chains were all obtained from the same sample, sequenced in a study of identical twins. TCRdb re-called the 5' RACE reads through MiXCR, storing one row per CDR3 protein. The sample includes 1.5 million to 2 million distinct CDR3 sequences, around 33% seen only once; the top ten take about 0.27%. The sample comprised cord blood. The source is a newborn girl in good health.

V usage is TRBV7-2 and J usage is TRBJ2-5; the match to TRBD1 covers 8 bases. This CDR3 comprises 14 residues. The trim removed 5 bases at V and 5 bases at J, leaving 7 bases unmatched. Germline CDR1 and CDR2: SGHTA and FQGNSA. The CDR3 reads CASSPRTGWETQYF. CDR3 sequence (DNA): TGTGCCAGCAGCCCAAGGACAGGGTGGGAGACCCAGTACTTC.

V gene TRBV7-6 combines with J gene TRBJ2-1; 7 bases are shared with TRBD2. After removal of 5 bases from V and 7 bases from J, the junction contained 8 bases not matched to a gene. CDR3 length: 14 amino acids. Per germline, CDR1 SGHVS and CDR2 FNYEAQ. The CDR3 DNA reads TGTGCCAGCAGCCAGGGACTACTGAGGAATGAGCAGTTCTTC. Its translation: CASSQGLLRNEQFF.

This clonotype showed up just a few times. V is TRBV20-1 and J is TRBJ2-1; 13 nucleotides agree with TRBD2. The V gene's germline CDR1 is DFQATT and CDR2 SNEGSKA (reference sequence). This CDR3 comprises 14 residues. The J segment lost 10 bases and the V segment lost 3 bases, leaving 6 bases of the junction unmatched. The CDR3 DNA follows: TGCAGTGCTAGGGCACTAGCGGGAGGGCCCGAGCAGTTCTTC. Translating gives CSARALAGGPEQFF.

The rearrangement links TRBV20-1 to TRBJ2-5; 9 nucleotides line up with TRBD2. Looked up from germline, CDR1 is DFQATT and CDR2 is SNEGSKA (reference sequence). V trimming: 6 bases; J trimming: 11 bases; junction bases outside the gene matches: 19. This CDR3 comprises 15 residues. CDR3 sequence (DNA): TGCAGTGCGAGTACTGGTGCGGGGGGGCCGTTTGAGCAGTACTTC. Residues: CSASTGAGGPFEQYF.

This clonotype was seen only a few times. J is TRBJ1-6 and V is TRBV6-5; a weak D match, TRBD1 (5 bases). The ends were cut back, 9 bases at V and 4 bases at J, with 10 bases in the middle. CDR1 and CDR2 from the germline V gene are MNHEY and SVGAGI. CDR3 size: 13 residues. CDR3 residues: CASQGRYNSPLHF. The CDR3 DNA reads TGTGCCAGTCAGGGACGGTATAATTCACCCCTCCACTTT.